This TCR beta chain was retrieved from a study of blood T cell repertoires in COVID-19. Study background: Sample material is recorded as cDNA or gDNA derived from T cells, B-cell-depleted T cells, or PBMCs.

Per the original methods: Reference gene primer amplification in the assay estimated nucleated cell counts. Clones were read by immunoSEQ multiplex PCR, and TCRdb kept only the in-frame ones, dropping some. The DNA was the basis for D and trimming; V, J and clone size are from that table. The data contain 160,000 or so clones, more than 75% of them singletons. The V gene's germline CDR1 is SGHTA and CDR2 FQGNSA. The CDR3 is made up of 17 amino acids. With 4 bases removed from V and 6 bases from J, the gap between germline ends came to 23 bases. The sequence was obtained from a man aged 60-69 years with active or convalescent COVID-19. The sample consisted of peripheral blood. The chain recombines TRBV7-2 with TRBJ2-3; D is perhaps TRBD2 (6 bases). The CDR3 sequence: CASSSSPGLTTMDTQYF. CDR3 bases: TGTGCCAGCAGCTCCTCTCCGGGACTCACCACAATGGATACGCAGTATTTT.